The T cell receptor beta chain under discussion was sequenced for a study of T-cell reconstitution after alpha-beta-depleted transplantation in children. Study results and limitations: Several hundred expanded graft clones reportedly supplied alpha-beta T cells about two months after transplant. Diversity of TCRbeta at day 60 was high in some patients, arising from surviving recipient T cells and thymic progenitors.

The TCRbeta library was prepared with unique molecular identifiers. TCRdb re-called the PCR reads with MiXCR, one entry per CDR3 protein. The sample shows 330,000 or so distinct CDR3 sequences, 10% of them seen only once. This clonotype has a handful of counts. Its cognate antigen is unknown. CDR1 GTSNPN and CDR2 SVGIG come from the germline V gene (reference sequence). V gave up 0 bases and J gave up 6 bases, with 9 bases separating them. CDR3 length: 13 amino acids. The material was PBMCs, obtained before TCRalphabeta/CD19-depleted stem cell transplant. V usage is TRBV30 and J usage is TRBJ1-5; no clear D. The TCR originated in a boy in the first two years of life with acute myeloid leukemia, due to receive a stem cell transplant. CDR3 nucleotide sequence: TGTGCCTGGAGTGTACGACTCGGTCAGCCCCAGCATTTT. Protein sequence: CAWSVRLGQPQHF.